This T cell receptor beta chain was identified in a study of memory CD4+ T cells and cytomegalovirus serostatus. Germline values: CDR1 SGHTA, CDR2 FQGNSA. CDR3 size: 15 residues. V lost 3 bases, J lost 3 bases, and 2 bases stayed unmatched. This clone was counted once. Method: immunoSEQ multiplex PCR; TCRdb's copy keeps in-frame clones and lacks some. Here the sample spans around 44,000 clones, about three quarters being singletons. Single viable CD3+CD4+CD8-CD45RO+ cells were sorted as the memory CD4+ T cells. The sequence was collected from an adult in good health and CMV-seronegative. V gene TRBV7-2 combines with J gene TRBJ2-2; 9 nucleotides agree with TRBD1. The sample consisted of memory CD4+ T cells from blood. CDR3 DNA sequence: TGTGCCAGCAGCTTGGGGGACAGGGACACCGGGGAGCTGTTTTTT. As protein: CASSLGDRDTGELFF.